The rows below give T cell receptor beta chains drawn from one sample of a study of cytomegalovirus exposure and HLA in healthy donors. The protocol was immunoSEQ multiplex PCR, while the TCRdb copy is restricted to in-frame clones and leaves out a portion. Of more than 150,000 clones detected, 65% to 80% appear once; the ten largest clones hold approximately 7%. The sequenced sample was PBMCs. The receptors shown here come from a woman aged 40 to 55 in good health and CMV-seropositive. CDR3s include the opening cysteine and the closing phenylalanine or tryptophan. Each record gives: clone size, V gene, D gene, J gene, CDR3 DNA, CDR3 protein. D genes are given only for firm matches. The size field is filled for only some rows; it gives once, few, many or a size class.

abundance: -; v_gene: TRBV7-9; d_gene: -; j_gene: TRBJ2-2; CDR3nt: TGTGCCAGCAGCCGCCCCACCGGGGAGCTGTTTTTT; CDR3aa: CASSRPTGELFF
abundance: -; v_gene: TRBV2; d_gene: -; j_gene: TRBJ2-2; CDR3nt: TGTGCCAGCAGTGAAGCGCAGTCTACCGGGGAGCTGTTTTTT; CDR3aa: CASSEAQSTGELFF
abundance: once; v_gene: TRBV9; d_gene: TRBD2; j_gene: TRBJ2-1; CDR3nt: TGTGCCAGCAGCCCCCGGCTAGCGGTAAGCTCCTACAATGAGCAGTTCTTC; CDR3aa: CASSPRLAVSSYNEQFF
abundance: -; v_gene: TRBV29-1; d_gene: -; j_gene: TRBJ2-1; CDR3nt: TGCAGCGCACCGAGGACTGATGAGCAGTTCTTC; CDR3aa: CSAPRTDEQFF
abundance: -; v_gene: TRBV5-1; d_gene: -; j_gene: TRBJ2-6; CDR3nt: TGCGCCAGCAGCTTGGGTTTTGGGGCCAACGGCCTGACTTTC; CDR3aa: CASSLGFGANGLTF
abundance: -; v_gene: TRBV7-9; d_gene: TRBD1; j_gene: TRBJ1-1; CDR3nt: TGTTCCAGCAGCTTAGGGACAGGAATCACTGAAGCTTTCTTT; CDR3aa: CSSSLGTGITEAFF
abundance: -; v_gene: TRBV28; d_gene: TRBD1; j_gene: TRBJ1-1; CDR3nt: TGTGCCAGCAGCATGGGACAGGGAAATACTGAAGCTTTCTTT; CDR3aa: CASSMGQGNTEAFF
abundance: -; v_gene: TRBV11-2; d_gene: -; j_gene: TRBJ1-1; CDR3nt: TGTGCCAGCAGCTTATCGGTCCAGAACACTGAAGCTTTCTTT; CDR3aa: CASSLSVQNTEAFF
abundance: -; v_gene: TRBV19; d_gene: -; j_gene: TRBJ1-1; CDR3nt: TGTGCCAGTAGTCCCAGGGCGAACACTGAAGCTTTCTTT; CDR3aa: CASSPRANTEAFF
abundance: -; v_gene: TRBV10-1; d_gene: TRBD1; j_gene: TRBJ2-5; CDR3nt: TGCGCCAGCAGATCCGGGACAGGGACACCGAGGACTCCCGACTTC; CDR3aa: CASRSGTGTPRTPDF
abundance: -; v_gene: TRBV25-1; d_gene: TRBD2; j_gene: TRBJ2-3; CDR3nt: TGTGCCAGCAGTGACTCGGGGGGGCCAGGGGATACGCAGTATTTT; CDR3aa: CASSDSGGPGDTQYF
abundance: once; v_gene: TRBV7-2; d_gene: TRBD1; j_gene: TRBJ1-2; CDR3nt: TGTGCCAGCAGCTTCCTGGGACAGGGGGCTGATGGCTACACCTTC; CDR3aa: CASSFLGQGADGYTF
abundance: -; v_gene: TRBV30; d_gene: -; j_gene: TRBJ1-2; CDR3nt: TGTGCCTGGAGTGCACGACAGGCTACCAACTATGGCTACACCTTC; CDR3aa: CAWSARQATNYGYTF
abundance: -; v_gene: TRBV4-2; d_gene: TRBD2; j_gene: TRBJ2-7; CDR3nt: TGTGCCAGCAGCCAAGAGGGCGGGGGTTCCTACGAGCAGTACTTC; CDR3aa: CASSQEGGGSYEQYF
abundance: -; v_gene: TRBV9; d_gene: TRBD1; j_gene: TRBJ1-3; CDR3nt: TGTGCCAGCAGTAGAGCGAGTTCAGGGGGTTTCAACTCTGGAAACACCATATATTTT; CDR3aa: CASSRASSGGFNSGNTIYF
abundance: -; v_gene: TRBV7-2; d_gene: TRBD2; j_gene: TRBJ2-7; CDR3nt: TGTGCCAGCAGCAATTGGTTTGGCGGGGGAAGCTCCTACGAGCAGTACTTC; CDR3aa: CASSNWFGGGSSYEQYF
abundance: few; v_gene: TRBV4-1; d_gene: -; j_gene: TRBJ1-1; CDR3nt: TGCGCCAGCAGCCAAGACCCCGGGTTTATGAACACTGAAGCTTTCTTT; CDR3aa: CASSQDPGFMNTEAFF
abundance: -; v_gene: TRBV6-5; d_gene: TRBD1; j_gene: TRBJ1-6; CDR3nt: TGTGCCAGCAGATTGGGACAGGGGGGTTCACCCCTCCACTTT; CDR3aa: CASRLGQGGSPLHF
abundance: -; v_gene: TRBV7-2; d_gene: -; j_gene: TRBJ2-2; CDR3nt: TGTGCCAGCAGCTCTACTACAGGACACGGGGAGCTGTTTTTT; CDR3aa: CASSSTTGHGELFF
abundance: -; v_gene: TRBV28; d_gene: -; j_gene: TRBJ1-5; CDR3nt: TGTGCCACCACAGTTGTACGTGGGAATCAGCCCCAGCATTTT; CDR3aa: CATTVVRGNQPQHF
abundance: -; v_gene: TRBV7-6; d_gene: TRBD2; j_gene: TRBJ2-1; CDR3nt: TGTGCCAGCAGCTTAGACGCGGGAGGGAATTATGAGCAGTTCTTC; CDR3aa: CASSLDAGGNYEQFF
abundance: -; v_gene: TRBV4-3; d_gene: TRBD2; j_gene: TRBJ2-3; CDR3nt: TGCGCCAGCAGCCAAGAAGGGACTAGCGGGGGGGTTGTTTATTTT; CDR3aa: CASSQEGTSGGVVYF
abundance: -; v_gene: TRBV5-4; d_gene: TRBD2; j_gene: TRBJ2-6; CDR3nt: TGTGCCAGCAGCCCGGAGGCGGGGGCTGGGGCCAACGTCCTGACTTTC; CDR3aa: CASSPEAGAGANVLTF
abundance: once; v_gene: TRBV28; d_gene: -; j_gene: TRBJ2-1; CDR3nt: TGTGCCAGCAGTTTATTCGGGCTAGCCCAGTACAATGAGCAGTTCTTC; CDR3aa: CASSLFGLAQYNEQFF
abundance: -; v_gene: TRBV6-1; d_gene: TRBD1; j_gene: TRBJ2-7; CDR3nt: TGTGCCAGCAGCTCTTCCGGGACAGGGACCTACGAGCAGTACTTC; CDR3aa: CASSSSGTGTYEQYF
abundance: -; v_gene: TRBV6-1; d_gene: -; j_gene: TRBJ2-7; CDR3nt: TGTGCCACCCTAACCTACGAGCAGTACTTC; CDR3aa: CATLTYEQYF
abundance: once; v_gene: TRBV28; d_gene: TRBD1; j_gene: TRBJ2-1; CDR3nt: TGTGCCAGCGAACTACGACAGGGACCCTACAATGAGCAGTTCTTC; CDR3aa: CASELRQGPYNEQFF
abundance: once; v_gene: TRBV2; d_gene: -; j_gene: TRBJ1-1; CDR3nt: TGTGCCAGCAGTGAAAGGGGTTACGGAGCTGAAGCTTTCTTT; CDR3aa: CASSERGYGAEAFF
abundance: once; v_gene: TRBV7-8; d_gene: -; j_gene: TRBJ1-1; CDR3nt: TGTGCCAGCAGCTCTCTGTCGGGTATGAACACTGAAGCTTTCTTT; CDR3aa: CASSSLSGMNTEAFF
abundance: -; v_gene: TRBV30; d_gene: TRBD2; j_gene: TRBJ2-3; CDR3nt: TGTGCCTGGAGTGTACCACCAGCGGGGGTTGTCGGCACAGATACGCAGTATTTT; CDR3aa: CAWSVPPAGVVGTDTQYF
abundance: -; v_gene: TRBV29-1; d_gene: TRBD1; j_gene: TRBJ2-5; CDR3nt: TGCAGCGCAATAGGTGACAGGGGCTTAGAGACCCAGTACTTC; CDR3aa: CSAIGDRGLETQYF
abundance: -; v_gene: TRBV10-1; d_gene: TRBD1; j_gene: TRBJ1-1; CDR3nt: TGCGCCAGCAGTGAGGGGAAGAACCGGGACAGCTCTGAAGCTTTCTTT; CDR3aa: CASSEGKNRDSSEAFF
abundance: -; v_gene: TRBV5-1; d_gene: -; j_gene: TRBJ1-1; CDR3nt: TGCGCCAGCAATTTGGGAGGAGAAACTGAAGCTTTCTTT; CDR3aa: CASNLGGETEAFF